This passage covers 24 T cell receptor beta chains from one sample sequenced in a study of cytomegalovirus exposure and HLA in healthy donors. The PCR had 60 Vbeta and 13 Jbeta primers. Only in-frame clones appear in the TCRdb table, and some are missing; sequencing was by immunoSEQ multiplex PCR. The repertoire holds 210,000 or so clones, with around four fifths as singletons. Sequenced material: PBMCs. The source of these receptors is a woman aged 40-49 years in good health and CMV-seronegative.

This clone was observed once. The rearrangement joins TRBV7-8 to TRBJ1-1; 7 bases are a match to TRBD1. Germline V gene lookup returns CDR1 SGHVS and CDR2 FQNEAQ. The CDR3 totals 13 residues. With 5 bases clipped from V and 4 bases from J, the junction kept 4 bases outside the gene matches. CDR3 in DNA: TGTGCCAGCAGCCTACAGGGGTCCACTGAAGCTTTCTTT. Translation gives CASSLQGSTEAFF.

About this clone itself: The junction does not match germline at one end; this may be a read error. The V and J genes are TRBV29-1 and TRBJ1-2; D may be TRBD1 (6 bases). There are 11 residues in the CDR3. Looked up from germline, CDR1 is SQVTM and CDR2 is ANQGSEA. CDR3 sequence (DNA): TGCGGCGTTACTCGGGACACTGGCTACACCTTC. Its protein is CGVTRDTGYTF.

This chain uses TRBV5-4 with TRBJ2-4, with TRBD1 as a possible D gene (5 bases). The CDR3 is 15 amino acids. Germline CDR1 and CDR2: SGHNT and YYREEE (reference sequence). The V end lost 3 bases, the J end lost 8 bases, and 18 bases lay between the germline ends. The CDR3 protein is CASSSSGNGQDIQYF. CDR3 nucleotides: TGTGCCAGCAGCTCGTCAGGGAACGGGCAAGACATTCAGTACTTC.

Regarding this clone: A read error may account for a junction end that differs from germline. CDR3 loop: CASSIDRGNEQFF. Written as DNA, the CDR3 is TGTGCTAGCAGTATCGACAGGGGCAATGAGCAGTTCTTC. The rearrangement uses TRBV7-7 and TRBJ2-1; 8 nucleotides agree with TRBD1. The CDR3 covers 13 residues. The germline V gene has CDR1 SSHAT and CDR2 FNYEAQ (reference sequence).

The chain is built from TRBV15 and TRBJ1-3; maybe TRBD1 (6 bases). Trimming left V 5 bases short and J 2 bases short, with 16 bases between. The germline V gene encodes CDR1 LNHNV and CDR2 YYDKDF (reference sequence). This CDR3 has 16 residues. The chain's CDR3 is CATSDQQGRAGNTIYF. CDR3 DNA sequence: TGTGCCACCAGCGACCAACAGGGAAGGGCTGGAAACACCATATATTTT. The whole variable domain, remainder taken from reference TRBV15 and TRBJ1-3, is DAMVIQNPRYQVTQFGKPVTLSCSQTLNHNVMYWYQQKSSQAPKLLFHYYDKDFNNEADTPDNFQSRRPNTSFCFLDIRSPGLGDTAMYLCATSDQQGRAGNTIYFGEGSWLTVV.

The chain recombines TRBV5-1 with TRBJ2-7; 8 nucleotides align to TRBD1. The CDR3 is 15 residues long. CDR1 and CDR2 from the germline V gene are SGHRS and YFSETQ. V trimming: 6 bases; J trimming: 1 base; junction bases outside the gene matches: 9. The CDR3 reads CASTTDRGTSYEQYF. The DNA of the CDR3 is TGCGCCAGCACCACTGACAGGGGTACTTCCTACGAGCAGTACTTC.

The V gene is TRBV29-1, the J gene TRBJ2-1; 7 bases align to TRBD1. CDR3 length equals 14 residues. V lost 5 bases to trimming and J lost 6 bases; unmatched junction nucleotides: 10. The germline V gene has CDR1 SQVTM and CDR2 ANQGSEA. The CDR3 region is CSVRPPGTVNEQFF. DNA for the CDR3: TGCAGCGTTCGTCCCCCCGGGACAGTCAATGAGCAGTTCTTC.

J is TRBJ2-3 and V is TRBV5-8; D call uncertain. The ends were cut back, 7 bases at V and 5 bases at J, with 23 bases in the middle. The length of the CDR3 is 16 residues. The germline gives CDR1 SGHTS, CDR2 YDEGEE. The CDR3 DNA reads TGTGCCAGCGCGCGAGGTAGTCGCGTCTCGGGAGATACGCAGTATTTT. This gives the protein CASARGSRVSGDTQYF.

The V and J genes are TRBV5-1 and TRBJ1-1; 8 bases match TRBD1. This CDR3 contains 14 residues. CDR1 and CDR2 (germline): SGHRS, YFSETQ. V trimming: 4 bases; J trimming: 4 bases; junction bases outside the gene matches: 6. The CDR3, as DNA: TGCGCCAGCAGCGCCGGACAGGGCCTCACTGAAGCTTTCTTT. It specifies CASSAGQGLTEAFF.

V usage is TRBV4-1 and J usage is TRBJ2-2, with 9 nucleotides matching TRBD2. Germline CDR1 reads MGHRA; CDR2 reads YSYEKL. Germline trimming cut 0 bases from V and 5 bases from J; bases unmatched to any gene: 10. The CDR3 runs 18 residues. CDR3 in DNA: TGCGCCAGCAGCCAAGATGGAATAGCGGGGGACTCTACCGGGGAGCTGTTTTTT. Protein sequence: CASSQDGIAGDSTGELFF.

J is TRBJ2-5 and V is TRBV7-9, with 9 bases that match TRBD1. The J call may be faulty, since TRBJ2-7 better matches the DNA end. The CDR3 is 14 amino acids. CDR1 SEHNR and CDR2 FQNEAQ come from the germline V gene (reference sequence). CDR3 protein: CASSSGTGTDEQYF. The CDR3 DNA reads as TGTGCCAGCAGTTCCGGGACAGGGACGGACGAGCAGTACTTC.

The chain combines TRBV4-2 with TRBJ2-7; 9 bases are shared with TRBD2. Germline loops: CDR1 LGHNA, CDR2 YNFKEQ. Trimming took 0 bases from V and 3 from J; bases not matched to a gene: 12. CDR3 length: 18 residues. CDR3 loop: CASSQDPSGAGGLYEQYF. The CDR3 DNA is TGTGCCAGCAGCCAAGATCCCTCGGGAGCGGGGGGCCTCTACGAGCAGTACTTC.

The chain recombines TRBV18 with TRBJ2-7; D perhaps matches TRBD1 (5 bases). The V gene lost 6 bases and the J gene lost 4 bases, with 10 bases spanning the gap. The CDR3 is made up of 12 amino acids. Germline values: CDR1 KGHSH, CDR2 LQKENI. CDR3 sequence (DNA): TGTGCCAGCTCTCTCGACAGTTACGAGCAGTACTTC. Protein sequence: CASSLDSYEQYF. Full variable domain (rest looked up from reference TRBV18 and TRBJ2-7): NAGVMQNPRHLVRRRGQEARLRCSPMKGHSHVYWYRQLPEEGLKFMVYLQKENIIDESGMPKERFSAEFPKEGPSILRIQQVVRGDSAAYFCASSLDSYEQYFGPGTRLTVT.

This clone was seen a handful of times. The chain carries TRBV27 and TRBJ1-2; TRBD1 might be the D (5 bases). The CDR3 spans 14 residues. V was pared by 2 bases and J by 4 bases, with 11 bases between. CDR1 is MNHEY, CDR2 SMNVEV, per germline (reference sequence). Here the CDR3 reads CASSLRGTSYGYTF. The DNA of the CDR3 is TGTGCCAGCAGTTTAAGGGGCACCTCCTATGGCTACACCTTC.

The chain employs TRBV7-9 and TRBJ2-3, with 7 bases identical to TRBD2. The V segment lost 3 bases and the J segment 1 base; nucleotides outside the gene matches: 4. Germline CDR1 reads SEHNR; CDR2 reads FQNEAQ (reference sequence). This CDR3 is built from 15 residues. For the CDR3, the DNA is TGTGCCAGCAGCTTTATGGGGGGGGGCACAGATACGCAGTATTTT. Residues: CASSFMGGGTDTQYF. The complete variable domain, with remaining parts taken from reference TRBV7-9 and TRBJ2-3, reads DTGVSQNPRHKITKRGQNVTFRCDPISEHNRLYWYRQTLGQGPEFLTYFQNEAQLEKSRLLSDRFSAERPKGSFSTLEIQRTEQGDSAMYLCASSFMGGGTDTQYFGPGTRLTVL.

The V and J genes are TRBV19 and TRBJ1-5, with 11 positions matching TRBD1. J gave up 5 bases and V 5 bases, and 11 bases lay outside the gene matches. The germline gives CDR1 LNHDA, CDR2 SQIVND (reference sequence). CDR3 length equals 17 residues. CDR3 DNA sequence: TGTGCCAGTAGTCTAGGGACAGGGGGAGGGATTGATCAGCCCCAGCATTTT. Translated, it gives CASSLGTGGGIDQPQHF. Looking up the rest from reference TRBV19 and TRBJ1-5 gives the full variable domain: DGGITQSPKYLFRKEGQNVTLSCEQNLNHDAMYWYRQDPGQGLRLIYYSQIVNDFQKGDIAEGYSVSREKKESFPLTVTSAQKNPTAFYLCASSLGTGGGIDQPQHFGDGTRLSIL.

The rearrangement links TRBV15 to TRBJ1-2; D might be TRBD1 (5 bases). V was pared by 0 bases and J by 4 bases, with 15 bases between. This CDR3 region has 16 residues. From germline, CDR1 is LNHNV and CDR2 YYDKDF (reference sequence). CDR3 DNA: TGTGCCACCAGCAGAGATCTAAGTACGACAGTCTATGGCTACACCTTC. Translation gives CATSRDLSTTVYGYTF.

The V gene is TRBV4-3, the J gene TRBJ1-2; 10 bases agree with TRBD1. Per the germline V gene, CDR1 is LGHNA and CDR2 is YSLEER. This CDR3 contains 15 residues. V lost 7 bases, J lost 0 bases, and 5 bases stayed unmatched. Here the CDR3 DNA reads TGCGCCAGCAACCCCGGGACAGGGGCTAACTATGGCTACACCTTC. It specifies CASNPGTGANYGYTF.

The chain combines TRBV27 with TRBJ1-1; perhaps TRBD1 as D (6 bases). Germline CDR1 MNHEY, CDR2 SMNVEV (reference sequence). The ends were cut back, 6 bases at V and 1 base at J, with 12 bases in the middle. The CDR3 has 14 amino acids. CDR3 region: CASRAQGKNTEAFF. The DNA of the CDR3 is TGTGCCAGCAGGGCGCAGGGGAAGAACACTGAAGCTTTCTTT.

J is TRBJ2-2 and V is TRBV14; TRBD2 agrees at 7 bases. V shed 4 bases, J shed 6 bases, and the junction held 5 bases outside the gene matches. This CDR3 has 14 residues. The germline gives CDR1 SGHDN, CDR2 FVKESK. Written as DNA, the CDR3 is TGTGCCAGCAGCCCTCGACTAGCCGCCGGGGAGCTGTTTTTT. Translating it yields CASSPRLAAGELFF.

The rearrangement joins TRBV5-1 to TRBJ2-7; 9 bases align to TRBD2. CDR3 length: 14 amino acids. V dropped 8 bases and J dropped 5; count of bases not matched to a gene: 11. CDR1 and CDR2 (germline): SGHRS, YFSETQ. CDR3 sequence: CASRPSTSGNEQYF. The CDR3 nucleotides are TGCGCCAGTAGGCCCTCGACTAGCGGTAACGAGCAGTACTTC.

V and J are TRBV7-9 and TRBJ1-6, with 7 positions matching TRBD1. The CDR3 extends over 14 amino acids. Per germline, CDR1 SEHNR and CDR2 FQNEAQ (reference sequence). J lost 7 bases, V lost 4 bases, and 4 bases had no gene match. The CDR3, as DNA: TGTGCCAGCAGCTCCTGGACAGGCAATTCACCCCTCCACTTT. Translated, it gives CASSSWTGNSPLHF.

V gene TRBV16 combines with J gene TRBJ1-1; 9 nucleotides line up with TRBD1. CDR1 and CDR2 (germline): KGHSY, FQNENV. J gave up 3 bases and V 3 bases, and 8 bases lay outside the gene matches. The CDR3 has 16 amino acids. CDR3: CASSHLGTGRDTEAFF. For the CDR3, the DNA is TGTGCCAGCAGCCATCTCGGGACAGGGAGGGACACTGAAGCTTTCTTT.

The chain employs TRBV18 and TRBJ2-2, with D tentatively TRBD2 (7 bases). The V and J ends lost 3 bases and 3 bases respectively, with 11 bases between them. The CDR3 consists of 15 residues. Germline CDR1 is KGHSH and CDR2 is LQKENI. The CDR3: CASSPNGGHTGELFF. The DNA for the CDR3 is TGTGCCAGCTCACCTAACGGGGGGCACACCGGGGAGCTGTTTTTT.